The 21 T cell receptor beta chains presented below share a single source sample, sequenced in a study of blood T cell repertoires in COVID-19. The assay was immunoSEQ multiplex PCR, and TCRdb's table has in-frame clones only and misses some. The sample carries hundreds of thousands of clones, more than 75% recorded once. Sequencing used peripheral blood. Every receptor here comes from an older man with acute or convalescent COVID-19.

The chain has TRBV25-1 and TRBJ2-7; D is perhaps TRBD2 (6 bases). CDR3 length equals 13 residues. Germline loops: CDR1 MGHDK, CDR2 SYGVNS. V was cut by 2 bases and J by 7 bases, with 12 bases left in between. The DNA of the CDR3 is TGTGCCAGCAGTGAAGGAGGGGCAGGAGAGCAGTACTTC. Translated, it gives CASSEGGAGEQYF.

The chain couples TRBV19 to TRBJ1-1; perhaps TRBD1 as D (5 bases). Trimming took off 3 bases at V and 1 base at J, with 18 bases between the two ends. This CDR3 has 17 residues. Germline CDR1 LNHDA, CDR2 SQIVND (reference sequence). Here the CDR3 reads CASSIWPPTAKNTEAFF. DNA for the CDR3: TGTGCCAGTAGTATCTGGCCTCCGACAGCTAAGAACACTGAAGCTTTCTTT.

The chain employs TRBV5-1 and TRBJ2-7, with 11 bases matching TRBD2. Germline-derived CDR1 and CDR2 are SGHRS and YFSETQ. The V gene end was trimmed by 0 bases and the J gene end by 3 bases; junction bases not matched to a gene: 5. The CDR3 extends over 16 amino acids. As DNA, the CDR3 is TGCGCCAGCAGCTTGGGATTGGGACTAGCGGACTACGAGCAGTACTTC. It is translated as CASSLGLGLADYEQYF.

This chain links TRBV28 with TRBJ1-1, with 12 bases that match TRBD1. This CDR3 contains 16 residues. Trimming at V came to 8 bases and at J to 3 bases, leaving 10 bases not matched to a gene. Germline V gene sequence: CDR1 MDHEN, CDR2 SYDVKM. CDR3 nucleotides: TGTGCCAGCGGGGGACAGGGGGCTGGTTTGGACACTGAAGCTTTCTTT. It encodes CASGGQGAGLDTEAFF.

This chain connects TRBV11-3 to TRBJ1-6; the D gene is possibly TRBD1 (6 bases). The CDR3 totals 15 residues. V was clipped by 8 bases and J by 6 bases, with 17 bases between them. Germline CDR1 and CDR2: SGHNT and YENEEA. Written as DNA, the CDR3 is TGTGCCAGCCCCGGGCGGACAGCCACTAATTCACCCCTCCACTTT. It encodes CASPGRTATNSPLHF.

CDR3 in amino acids: CASSSRQGRYGYTF. Here the CDR3 DNA reads TGTGCCAGCAGCTCGCGACAGGGCCGCTATGGCTACACCTTC. This sequence joins TRBV6-2 or TRBV6-3 and TRBJ1-2; TRBD1 matches 7 bases. J was trimmed by 4 bases and V by 6 bases; bases with no gene match: 8. CDR1 MNHEY and CDR2 SVGEGT come from the germline V gene. The CDR3 is 14 residues long.

This clone was seen a handful of times. V and J are TRBV3-1 (or the pseudogene TRBV3-2) and TRBJ1-3, with no clear D. Germline loops: CDR1 LGHDT, CDR2 YNNKEL (reference sequence). Between the trimmed V and J ends, which lost 0 bases and 1 base, there was a span of 10 bases. The CDR3 is 16 amino acids. The CDR3 DNA is TGTGCCAGCAGCCAAGATACGAGGAGTTCTGGAAACACCATATATTTT. Translated: CASSQDTRSSGNTIYF.

This chain uses TRBV7-9 with TRBJ2-1, with TRBD2 matching over 12 bases. After removal of 7 bases from V and 4 bases from J, the junction contained 5 bases not matched to a gene. This CDR3 comprises 15 residues. Germline CDR1 SEHNR, CDR2 FQNEAQ (reference sequence). CDR3 DNA sequence: TGTGCCAGCACCTTGACTAGCGGGGGTTACAATGAGCAGTTCTTC. This sequence encodes CASTLTSGGYNEQFF.

This clone came up once. This chain joins TRBV5-6 and TRBJ2-2; 7 positions match TRBD1. There are 16 residues in the CDR3. V gave up 2 bases and J gave up 0 bases; unmatched junction bases: 4. CDR1 is SGHDT and CDR2 is YYEEEE in the germline V gene. CDR3 loop: CASSLWGTANTGELFF. For the CDR3, the DNA is TGTGCCAGCAGCTTATGGGGGACAGCGAACACCGGGGAGCTGTTTTTT.

The chain couples TRBV5-1 to TRBJ2-7, with 14 bases matching TRBD2. Trimming cost V 4 bases and J 6 bases; bases outside gene matches: 12. CDR3 length equals 17 residues. From germline, CDR1 is SGHRS and CDR2 YFSETQ. For the CDR3, the DNA is TGCGCCAGCAGCGTCCTACCGGGACTAGCGGGGGAGGGCGAGCAGTACTTC. Translation: CASSVLPGLAGEGEQYF. Full variable domain (remainder filled in from reference TRBV5-1 and TRBJ2-7): KAGVTQTPRYLIKTRGQQVTLSCSPISGHRSVSWYQQTPGQGLQFLFEYFSETQRNKGNFPGRFSGRQFSNSRSEMNVSTLELGDSALYLCASSVLPGLAGEGEQYFGPGTRLTVT.

The V call is TRBV6-5, the J call TRBJ1-2; D is uncertain. The CDR3 totals 15 residues. Germline V gene sequence: CDR1 MNHEY, CDR2 SVGAGI. V was shortened by 4 bases and J by 5 bases, with 17 bases between the two germline ends. The CDR3 is CASSSAQISPYGYTF. CDR3 sequence (DNA): TGTGCCAGCAGTTCAGCACAGATTTCGCCGTATGGCTACACCTTC.

The gene calls are TRBV19 and TRBJ1-6; a weak D match, TRBD1 (5 bases). The CDR3 sequence is 14 residues long. Germline V lookup: CDR1 LNHDA, CDR2 SQIVND (reference sequence). Trimming removed 5 bases from V and 4 bases from J, with 9 bases in between. In nucleotides, the CDR3 is TGTGCCAGTAGTGACGGGACTTATAATTCACCCCTCCACTTT. This encodes CASSDGTYNSPLHF.

The J gene is TRBJ2-7, the V gene TRBV5-6, with a weak D call TRBD1 (7 bases). The V end lost 4 bases, the J end lost 7 bases, and 21 bases lay between the germline ends. Germline CDR1 reads SGHDT; CDR2 reads YYEEEE. The CDR3 extends over 15 amino acids. The chain's CDR3 is CASSPAGRGAEEQYF. For the CDR3, the DNA is TGTGCCAGCAGCCCCGCCGGCAGGGGGGCCGAGGAGCAGTACTTC.

The chain employs TRBV5-4 and TRBJ1-1, with D maybe TRBD1 (5 bases). The V end lost 0 bases, the J end lost 2 bases, and 11 bases lay between the germline ends. Germline V lookup: CDR1 SGHNT, CDR2 YYREEE (reference sequence). The CDR3 covers 15 residues. CDR3 nucleotides: TGTGCCAGCAGCTTGGAGTCACAGGTTAACACTGAAGCTTTCTTT. It yields the protein CASSLESQVNTEAFF.

V and J are TRBV15 and TRBJ2-1, with 7 bases lining up with TRBD1. V trimming: 1 base; J trimming: 5 bases; junction bases outside the gene matches: 5. CDR1 is LNHNV, CDR2 YYDKDF, per germline (reference sequence). This CDR3 is 15 amino acids long. The CDR3 region has the DNA TGTGCCACCAGCAGAGGCGTCAGGGGGAACAATGAGCAGTTCTTC. Its protein is CATSRGVRGNNEQFF.

The V and J genes are TRBV2 and TRBJ1-4; 8 bases are shared with TRBD1. Germline lookup yields CDR1 SNHLY and CDR2 FYNNEI. The ends lost 7 bases at V and 4 bases at J; junction bases unmatched: 11. The CDR3 covers 16 residues. CDR3 residues: CASTGGSFRGNEKLFF. CDR3 DNA sequence: TGTGCCAGCACAGGGGGCTCATTTAGGGGTAATGAAAAACTGTTTTTT.

This chain links TRBV6-1 with TRBJ1-5, with TRBD1 matching over 7 bases. V shed 0 bases, J shed 7 bases, and the junction held 3 bases outside the gene matches. This CDR3 has 14 residues. Germline assignment: CDR1 MNHNS and CDR2 SASEGT. The CDR3: CASSEAGGGQPQHF. DNA for the CDR3: TGTGCCAGCAGTGAAGCAGGAGGGGGCCAGCCCCAGCATTTT.

This clone was observed a few times. This chain connects TRBV28 to TRBJ2-2, with TRBD1 identical over 10 bases. Germline CDR1 is MDHEN and CDR2 is SYDVKM. The CDR3 runs 15 residues. The ends lost 4 bases at V and 6 bases at J; junction bases unmatched: 5. CDR3 coding DNA: TGTGCCAGCAGTTCGACAGGGGGCTTCCCCGGGGAGCTGTTTTTT. This gives the protein CASSSTGGFPGELFF.

This rearrangement joins TRBV5-5 to TRBJ1-1, with D perhaps TRBD1 (6 bases). This CDR3 is built from 13 residues. In germline, CDR1 is SGHKS, CDR2 YYEKEE (reference sequence). Trimming shortened V by 1 base and J by 4 bases, and 8 bases separated the two germline ends. The CDR3: CASSLLGGTEAFF. The CDR3 coding sequence is TGTGCCAGCAGCTTGTTAGGGGGCACTGAAGCTTTCTTT.

The genes are TRBV10-3 and TRBJ2-1, with D possibly being TRBD1 (7 bases). V shed 6 bases and J shed 0 bases, with 12 bases lying between them. Germline V gives CDR1 ENHRY, CDR2 SYGVKD. The CDR3 totals 15 residues. CDR3 nucleotides: TGTGCCATCAGGGGGGGACAGAGCTCCTACAATGAGCAGTTCTTC. As protein: CAIRGGQSSYNEQFF.

As DNA, the CDR3 is TGTGCCAGTCAGACAGGGGTCTCCTACAATGAGCAGTTCTTC. Residues: CASQTGVSYNEQFF. This chain joins TRBV19 and TRBJ2-1; 8 bases match TRBD1. The CDR3 runs to 14 residues. Trimming cost V 8 bases and J 0 bases; bases outside gene matches: 3. Germline V lookup: CDR1 LNHDA, CDR2 SQIVND (reference sequence).